Below, 10 T cell receptor beta chains from the same sample are listed, as sequenced in a study of shared clonotypes between healthy human individuals. The table came from immunoSEQ multiplex PCR; TCRdb's copy has only in-frame clones and leaves some out. The data hold about 2 million clones, with 85% to 95% observed a single time. Sequenced sample: naive CD4+ T cells sorted from blood. Subset reported: CD45RA+ positively selected. The receptors shown here come from a man between 18 and 29 years old in good health.

CDR3 loop: CASSGGVYEQYF. The CDR3 DNA sequence: TGTGCCAGCAGTGGGGGAGTCTACGAGCAGTACTTC. The J gene is TRBJ2-7, the V gene TRBV2; a weak D match, TRBD2 (5 bases). Trimming stripped 4 bases from V and 3 bases from J, with 7 bases between. The germline V gene encodes CDR1 SNHLY and CDR2 FYNNEI. This CDR3 contains 12 residues.

This chain joins TRBV7-2 and TRBJ2-1, with 8 bases that match TRBD2. The CDR3 runs to 15 residues. CDR1 and CDR2 from the germline V gene are SGHTA and FQGNSA. The ends lost 1 base at V and 7 bases at J; junction bases unmatched: 6. CDR3 bases: TGTGCCAGCAGCTTAGTCGGCGGGAGGAATAATGAGCAGTTCTTC. This encodes CASSLVGGRNNEQFF.

As regards this clone: The sample carries other DNA sequences with the same CDR3. This rearrangement joins TRBV9 to TRBJ1-5; D uncertain. The germline V gene has CDR1 SGDLS and CDR2 YYNGEE. V lost 0 bases and J lost 1, with 5 bases in between. The CDR3 runs to 14 residues. The CDR3 loop is CASSVGQSNQPQHF. CDR3 nucleotide sequence: TGTGCCAGCAGCGTAGGGCAAAGCAATCAGCCCCAGCATTTT.

This chain uses TRBV29-1 with TRBJ2-3; TRBD2 matches at 11 bases. Trimming at V came to 5 bases and at J to 6 bases, leaving 10 bases not matched to a gene. The germline V gene encodes CDR1 SQVTM and CDR2 ANQGSEA. CDR3 length: 15 residues. Written as DNA, the CDR3 is TGCAGCGTTTCGACTAGCGGGATAGCAGGGGATACGCAGTATTTT. The encoded protein is CSVSTSGIAGDTQYF.

V gene TRBV10-3 combines with J gene TRBJ1-1, with 7 bases aligning to TRBD1. The CDR3 covers 13 residues. The V gene's germline CDR1 is ENHRY and CDR2 SYGVKD. Germline trimming cut 5 bases from V and 6 bases from J; bases unmatched to any gene: 6. CDR3 sequence (DNA): TGTGCCATCAGTAACAGGGGAAGGGCTGAAGCTTTCTTT. Its translation: CAISNRGRAEAFF.

J is TRBJ1-2 and V is TRBV15; 7 bases match TRBD1. The germline gives CDR1 LNHNV, CDR2 YYDKDF (reference sequence). The CDR3 has 15 residues. V lost 5 bases to trimming and J lost 3 bases; unmatched junction nucleotides: 9. The CDR3 reads CATSPEGAGDYGYTF. CDR3 sequence (DNA): TGTGCCACCAGCCCCGAGGGGGCAGGGGACTATGGCTACACCTTC.

The gene calls are TRBV12-5 and TRBJ2-7, with TRBD1 identical over 11 bases. J gave up 5 bases and V 0 bases, and 6 bases lay outside the gene matches. CDR1 LGHNT and CDR2 FRNRAP come from the germline V gene. CDR3 size: 16 residues. The CDR3 sequence is CASGLVLGTGGNEQYF. Here the CDR3 DNA reads TGTGCTAGTGGTTTGGTACTCGGGACAGGGGGTAACGAGCAGTACTTC.

V and J are TRBV6-5 and TRBJ2-3; 7 bases line up with TRBD2. CDR3 length equals 15 residues. Trimming removed 0 bases from V and 7 bases from J; junction bases left unmatched: 7. CDR1 is MNHEY, CDR2 SVGAGI, per germline. CDR3 region: CASSYSTAGSYTQYF. CDR3 DNA sequence: TGTGCCAGCAGTTACTCGACAGCGGGATCGTATACGCAGTATTTT.

The rearrangement uses TRBV20-1 and TRBJ2-7; D is uncertain. V shed 2 bases and J shed 5 bases, with 7 bases lying between them. The CDR3 extends over 11 amino acids. Per germline, CDR1 DFQATT and CDR2 SNEGSKA (reference sequence). The CDR3 bases are TGCAGTGCTAGAAGGAAGGACGAGCAGTACTTC. This translates into CSARRKDEQYF.

The rearrangement uses TRBV18 and TRBJ2-7; D is undetermined. From germline, CDR1 is KGHSH and CDR2 LQKENI. The CDR3 sequence is 14 residues long. V was shortened by 2 bases and J by 3 bases, with 11 bases between the two germline ends. The CDR3 sequence is CASSPGIGNYEQYF. The CDR3 DNA reads as TGTGCCAGCTCACCAGGGATAGGAAACTACGAGCAGTACTTC.